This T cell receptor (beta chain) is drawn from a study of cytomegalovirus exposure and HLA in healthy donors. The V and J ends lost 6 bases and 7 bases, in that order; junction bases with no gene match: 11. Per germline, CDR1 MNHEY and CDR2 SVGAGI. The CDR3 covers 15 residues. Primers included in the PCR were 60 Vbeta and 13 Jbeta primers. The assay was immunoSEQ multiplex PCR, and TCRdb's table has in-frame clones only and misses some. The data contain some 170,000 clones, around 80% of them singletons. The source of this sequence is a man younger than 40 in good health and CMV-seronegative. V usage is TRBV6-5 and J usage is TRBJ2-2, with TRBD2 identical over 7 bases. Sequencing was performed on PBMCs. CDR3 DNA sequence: TGTGCCAGCAGACCCGCTGGGGGGGGAAGCGGGGAGCTGTTTTTT. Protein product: CASRPAGGGSGELFF.